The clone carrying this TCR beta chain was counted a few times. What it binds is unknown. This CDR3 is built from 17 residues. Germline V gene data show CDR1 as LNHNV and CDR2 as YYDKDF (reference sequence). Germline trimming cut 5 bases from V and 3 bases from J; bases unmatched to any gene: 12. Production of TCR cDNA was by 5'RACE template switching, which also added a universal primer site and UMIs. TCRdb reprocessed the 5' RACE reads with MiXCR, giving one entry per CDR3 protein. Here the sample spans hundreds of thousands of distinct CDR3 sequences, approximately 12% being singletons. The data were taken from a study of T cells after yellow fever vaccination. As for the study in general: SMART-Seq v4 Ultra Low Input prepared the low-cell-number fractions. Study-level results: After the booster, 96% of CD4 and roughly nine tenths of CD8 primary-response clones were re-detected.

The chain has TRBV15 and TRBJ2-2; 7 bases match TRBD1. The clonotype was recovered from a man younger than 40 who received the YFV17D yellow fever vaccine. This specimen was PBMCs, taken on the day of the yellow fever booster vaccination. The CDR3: CATSRIQTGLDTGELFF. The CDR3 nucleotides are TGTGCCACCAGCCGAATCCAGACAGGGTTGGACACCGGGGAGCTGTTTTTT. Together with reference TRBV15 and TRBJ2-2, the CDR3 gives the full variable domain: DAMVIQNPRYQVTQFGKPVTLSCSQTLNHNVMYWYQQKSSQAPKLLFHYYDKDFNNEADTPDNFQSRRPNTSFCFLDIRSPGLGDTAMYLCATSRIQTGLDTGELFFGEGSRLTVL.